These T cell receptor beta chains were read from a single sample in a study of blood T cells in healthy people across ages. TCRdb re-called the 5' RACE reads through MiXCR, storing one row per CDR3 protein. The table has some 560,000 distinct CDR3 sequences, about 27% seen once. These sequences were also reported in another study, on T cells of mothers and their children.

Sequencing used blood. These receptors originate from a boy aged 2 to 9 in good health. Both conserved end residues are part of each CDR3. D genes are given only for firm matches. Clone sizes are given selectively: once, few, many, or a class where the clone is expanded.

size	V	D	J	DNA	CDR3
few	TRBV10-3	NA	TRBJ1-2	TGTGCCATCAGTGACTCAGTCAGGAAGGACTATGGCTACACCTTC	CAISDSVRKDYGYTF
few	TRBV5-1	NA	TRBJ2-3	TGCGCCAGCATCCCCGAGGGGGGACGGCCTCAGTATTTT	CASIPEGGRPQYF
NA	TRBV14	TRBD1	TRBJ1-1	TGTGCCAGCAGCCATACAGGGGGCTGGGGTAAGATGAACACTGAAGCTTTCTTT	CASSHTGGWGKMNTEAFF
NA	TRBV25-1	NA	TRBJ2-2	TGTGCCAGCAGTGCCCCCGGGAGCGGAAACACCGGGAAGCTGTTTTTT	CASSAPGSGNTGKLFF
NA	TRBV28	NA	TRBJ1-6	TGTGCCAGCAGTTTCCCCAGGGCGCTCCTCCACTTT	CASSFPRALLHF
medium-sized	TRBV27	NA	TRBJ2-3	TGTGCCAGCAGTTCATCTAGCGCTAGCACAGATACGCAGTATTTT	CASSSSSASTDTQYF
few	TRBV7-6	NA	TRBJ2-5	TGTGCCAGCAGCTCGGGACTTCAGTACCAAGAGACCCAGTACTTC	CASSSGLQYQETQYF
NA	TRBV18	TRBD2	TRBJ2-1	TGTGCCAGCTCCCAGGGGCTAGCGGGACGTAATGAGCAGTTCTTC	CASSQGLAGRNEQFF
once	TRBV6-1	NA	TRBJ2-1	TGTGCCAGCACTCAACTAGCTTACTCCTACAATGAGCAGTTCTTC	CASTQLAYSYNEQFF
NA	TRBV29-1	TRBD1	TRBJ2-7	TGCAGCTTCCAAGACAGGGGCTCCTACGAGCAGTACTTC	CSFQDRGSYEQYF
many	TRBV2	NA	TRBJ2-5	TGTGCCAGCAGTGTAAGAGAGACCCAGTACTTC	CASSVRETQYF
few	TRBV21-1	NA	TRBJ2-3	TGTGCCAGCAGCAAAGGCGGCAGGGGTAGCACAGATACGCAGTATTTT	CASSKGGRGSTDTQYF
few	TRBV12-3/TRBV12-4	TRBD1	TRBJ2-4	TGTGCCAGCAGGCCGACCGGGACAGAAAACATTCAGTACTTC	CASRPTGTENIQYF
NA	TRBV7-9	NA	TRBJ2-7	TGTGCCAGCAGCTTTTTCACATCCGGTCGCGAGCAGTACTTC	CASSFFTSGREQYF
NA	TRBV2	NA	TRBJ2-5	TGTGCCAGCAGTGGATTAGAATCGGAAGAGACCCAGTACTTC	CASSGLESEETQYF
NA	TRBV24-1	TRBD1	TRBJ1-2	TGTGCCACCAGTGATTTAACTGGACAGGGGCTGGGGCGGAACTATGGCTACACCTTC	CATSDLTGQGLGRNYGYTF
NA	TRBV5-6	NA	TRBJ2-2	TGTGCCAGCAGCTTGGATTGGGGGCAGGCCGGGGAGCTGTTTTTT	CASSLDWGQAGELFF
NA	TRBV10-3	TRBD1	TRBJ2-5	TGTGCCATCAGTGAGGGGACAGCCCAAGAGACCCAGTACTTC	CAISEGTAQETQYF
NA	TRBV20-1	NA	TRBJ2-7	TGCAGTGCCCCAACCGCGGACGAGCAGTACTTC	CSAPTADEQYF
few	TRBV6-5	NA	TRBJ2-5	TGTGCCAGCAGTCCTAGCGCCAGCCAAGAGACCCAGTACTTC	CASSPSASQETQYF
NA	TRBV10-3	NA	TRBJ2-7	TGTGCCATCATGCGGGACAAAGACTTGGAGCAGTACTTC	CAIMRDKDLEQYF
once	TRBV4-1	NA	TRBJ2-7	TGCGCCAGCAGCCAAGACCTAGTCACCTACGAGCAGTACTTC	CASSQDLVTYEQYF
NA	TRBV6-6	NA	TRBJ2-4	TGTGCCAGCTCAGGGCTCCAAGCCAAAAACATTCAGTACTTC	CASSGLQAKNIQYF
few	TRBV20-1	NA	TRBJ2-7	TGCAGTGCTAGAGACCCCGGTAAAGCCTACGAGCAGTACTTC	CSARDPGKAYEQYF
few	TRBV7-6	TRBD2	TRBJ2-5	TGTGCCAGCAGCTTGTATAGCGGGATGGTGGAGACCCAGTACTTC	CASSLYSGMVETQYF
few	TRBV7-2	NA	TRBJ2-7	TGTGCCAGCAGCTTAGCCCCACATAGCCCCTACGAGCAGTACTTC	CASSLAPHSPYEQYF
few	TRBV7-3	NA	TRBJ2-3	TGTGCCAGCAGCCCGGGACTTTACACAGATACGCAGTATTTT	CASSPGLYTDTQYF